These 17 T cell receptor beta chains originate from one sample sequenced in a study of Graves' ophthalmopathy and Graves' hyperthyroidism. Amplified TCR beta CDR3 regions were obtained using RNA transcripts as template. Second-round multiplex PCR came after a first-round RT-PCR that employed HTBI primers. Via MiXCR, TCRdb re-called the multiplex PCR reads, giving one row per CDR3 protein. The table includes approximately 700,000 distinct CDR3 sequences, 40% detected once. What was sequenced was peripheral blood. The receptors originated from an adult man with Graves' ophthalmopathy.

The V call is TRBV2, the J call TRBJ2-5, with D possibly matching TRBD1 (6 bases). This CDR3 spans 15 amino acids. CDR1 and CDR2 (germline): SNHLY, FYNNEI. With 5 bases removed from V and 11 bases from J, the gap between germline ends came to 24 bases. CDR3: CASSPIEGQNPQQYF. The CDR3, as DNA: TGTGCCAGCAGTCCAATTGAAGGACAGAATCCCCAGCAGTACTTC.

V gene TRBV4-1 combines with J gene TRBJ1-2, with 9 positions matching TRBD1. J was trimmed by 4 bases and V by 5 bases; bases with no gene match: 8. The CDR3 is 15 amino acids. Germline values: CDR1 MGHRA, CDR2 YSYEKL. The CDR3 DNA reads as TGCGCCAGCAGCGGAACAGGGGGCAGTTTCTATGGCTACACCTTC. This sequence encodes CASSGTGGSFYGYTF.

In its sample, this clonotype was seen many times. The V and J genes are TRBV7-2 and TRBJ2-5, with 8 bases fitting TRBD2. The germline V gene has CDR1 SGHTA and CDR2 FQGNSA. CDR3 length: 14 amino acids. Unmatched junction bases numbered 5, after V lost 1 base and J lost 7 bases. CDR3: CASSLGAAGATQYF. The CDR3 region has the DNA TGTGCCAGCAGCTTAGGAGCAGCGGGAGCGACCCAGTACTTC.

DNA of the CDR3: TGTGCCAGTAGTACCGGACTAGCGGGGCGCGAGCAGTACTTC. Translating it yields CASSTGLAGREQYF. The rearrangement links TRBV19 to TRBJ2-7; 12 bases match TRBD2. CDR1 is LNHDA and CDR2 is SQIVND in the germline V gene (reference sequence). Losses at the gene ends were 4 bases for V and 6 bases for J; bases not matched to a gene: 4. The CDR3 sequence is 14 residues long.

In its sample, this clonotype was seen once. The chain combines TRBV9 with TRBJ2-5, with TRBD1 identical over 9 bases. The CDR3 spans 12 residues. CDR1 is SGDLS and CDR2 is YYNGEE in the germline V gene. The V gene end was trimmed by 3 bases and the J gene end by 7 bases; junction bases not matched to a gene: 1. In DNA, the CDR3 is TGTGCCAGCAGCGCGGGACAGGGGACCCAGTACTTC. Residues: CASSAGQGTQYF.

The genes are TRBV20-1 and TRBJ1-2, with 9 bases lining up with TRBD1. The CDR3 totals 12 residues. V gave up 3 bases and J gave up 7 bases; unmatched junction bases: 3. Germline loops: CDR1 DFQATT, CDR2 SNEGSKA (reference sequence). CDR3 sequence (DNA): TGCAGTGCTAGTACAGGGGGCTTTGGCTACACCTTC. Protein: CSASTGGFGYTF.

This chain links TRBV7-9 with TRBJ1-4; weak D call: TRBD1 (5 bases). Trimming shortened V by 1 base and J by 0 bases, and 9 bases separated the two germline ends. Germline-derived CDR1 and CDR2 are SEHNR and FQNEAQ (reference sequence). CDR3 size: 16 residues. CDR3 loop: CASSLGVGATNEKLFF. The CDR3 DNA follows: TGTGCCAGCAGCTTAGGGGTGGGGGCAACTAATGAAAAACTGTTTTTT.

V usage is TRBV4-2 and J usage is TRBJ1-2, with D hard to call. Per the germline V gene, CDR1 is LGHNA and CDR2 is YNFKEQ. The CDR3 has 17 amino acids. V lost 5 bases, J lost 0 bases, and 19 bases lay in between. Written as DNA, the CDR3 is TGTGCCAGCAGCTTGTTGATCAGACACCGAGCTAACTATGGCTACACCTTC. Translation: CASSLLIRHRANYGYTF.

With respect to this clonotype: Compared with germline, one end of the junction differs, possibly owing to a read error. V usage is TRBV7-9 and J usage is TRBJ2-7; D is possibly TRBD1 (6 bases). CDR3 length equals 14 residues. The V gene's germline CDR1 is SEHNR and CDR2 FQNEAQ (reference sequence). CDR3 sequence: CASSRNRVSYEQYF. Here the CDR3 DNA reads TGCGCCAGCAGCCGAAACAGGGTCTCCTACGAGCAGTACTTC. Based on the CDR3 plus reference TRBV7-9 and TRBJ2-7, the full variable domain is DTGVSQNPRHKITKRGQNVTFRCDPISEHNRLYWYRQTLGQGPEFLTYFQNEAQLEKSRLLSDRFSAERPKGSFSTLEIQRTEQGDSAMYLCASSRNRVSYEQYFGPGTRLTVT.

This chain uses TRBV9 with TRBJ1-6, with D possibly TRBD1 on 5 matching bases. V gave up 4 bases and J gave up 8 bases, with 28 bases separating them. Germline CDR1 is SGDLS and CDR2 is YYNGEE. The CDR3 runs 19 residues. The CDR3 nucleotides read TGTGCCAGCAGCTTTCGATACACCCCTCCGCTGGACACAGATTCACCCCTCCACTTT. It specifies CASSFRYTPPLDTDSPLHF. Full variable domain (missing parts from reference TRBV9 and TRBJ1-6): DSGVTQTPKHLITATGQRVTLRCSPRSGDLSVYWYQQSLDQGLQFLIQYYNGEERAKGNILERFSAQQFPDLHSELNLSSLELGDSALYFCASSFRYTPPLDTDSPLHFGNGTRLTVT.

To note about this clonotype: Being one base from a much bigger clone, this may be a read error. The genes are TRBV10-2 and TRBJ2-7; 9 bases align to TRBD1. CDR1 WSHSY and CDR2 SAAADI come from the germline V gene. This CDR3 spans 14 amino acids. CDR3 nucleotide sequence: TGCGCCAGCAGTGCTTCACAGGGGGCCCACGAGCAGTGCTTC. Encoded protein: CASSASQGAHEQCF.

The chain recombines TRBV5-5 with TRBJ2-7; D not resolved. The germline V and J ends were trimmed by 5 bases and 3 bases, with 12 bases remaining between them. This CDR3 spans 13 amino acids. The germline V gene has CDR1 SGHKS and CDR2 YYEKEE (reference sequence). The CDR3 DNA follows: TGTGCCAGCAGTTACGACACTATCTACGAGCAGTACTTC. Translation: CASSYDTIYEQYF.

This clonotype was picked up many times. This rearrangement joins TRBV10-3 to TRBJ2-7; D gene ambiguous. The CDR3 contains 14 residues. V lost 4 bases to trimming and J lost 0 bases, with 10 bases between them. Germline CDR1 reads ENHRY; CDR2 reads SYGVKD. The CDR3 DNA reads TGTGCCATCAGTGGCGCACTGAGCTCCTACGAGCAGTACTTC. Its translation: CAISGALSSYEQYF.

This sequence joins TRBV2 and TRBJ1-1; D is possibly TRBD1 (5 bases). CDR3 length equals 15 residues. V was shortened by 4 bases and J by 0 bases, with 12 bases between the two germline ends. Germline CDR1 is SNHLY and CDR2 is FYNNEI. CDR3 loop: CASSARDGLNTEAFF. CDR3 in DNA: TGTGCCAGCAGTGCTAGGGACGGTCTGAACACTGAAGCTTTCTTT. Drawing the rest from reference TRBV2 and TRBJ1-1, the complete variable domain is EPEVTQTPSHQVTQMGQEVILRCVPISNHLYFYWYRQILGQKVEFLVSFYNNEISEKSEIFDDQFSVERPDGSNFTLKIRSTKLEDSAMYFCASSARDGLNTEAFFGQGTRLTVV.

The chain links TRBV7-6 to TRBJ1-3; D perhaps matches TRBD1 (5 bases). Deletions cut 3 bases from V and 8 bases from J, with 17 bases between. CDR1 and CDR2 from the germline V gene are SGHVS and FNYEAQ. This CDR3 has 15 amino acids. DNA for the CDR3: TGTGCCAGCAGCTTCCGAGGGACCAGTGGCTACACCATATATTTT. As protein: CASSFRGTSGYTIYF.

As concerns this clonotype: One end of the junction varies from germline; a read error may be responsible. This chain joins TRBV11-2 and TRBJ2-2; possibly TRBD2 for D (5 bases). The CDR3 extends over 14 amino acids. CDR1 SGHAT and CDR2 FQNNGV come from the germline V gene. The CDR3 sequence: CASSLEWNTGELLF. The CDR3 DNA sequence: TGTGCCAGCAGCTTAGAGTGGAACACCGGGGAGCTGCTTTTT.

The J gene is TRBJ2-3, the V gene TRBV25-1; 7 nucleotides agree with TRBD2. Germline trimming cut 7 bases from V and 1 base from J; bases unmatched to any gene: 2. The V gene's germline CDR1 is MGHDK and CDR2 SYGVNS. CDR3 length: 13 residues. DNA for the CDR3: TGTGCCAGCATACGGGAGGGCACAGATACGCAGTATTTT. It codes for CASIREGTDTQYF.